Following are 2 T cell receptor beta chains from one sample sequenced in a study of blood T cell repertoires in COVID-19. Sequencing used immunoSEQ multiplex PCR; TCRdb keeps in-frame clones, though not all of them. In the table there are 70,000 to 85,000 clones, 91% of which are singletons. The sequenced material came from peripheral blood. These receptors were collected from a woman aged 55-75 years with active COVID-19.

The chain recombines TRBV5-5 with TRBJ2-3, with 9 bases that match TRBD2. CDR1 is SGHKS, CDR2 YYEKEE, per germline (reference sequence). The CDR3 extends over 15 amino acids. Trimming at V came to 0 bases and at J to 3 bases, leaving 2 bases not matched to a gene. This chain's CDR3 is CASSLELAGTDTQYF. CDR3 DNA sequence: TGTGCCAGCAGCTTGGAGCTAGCGGGAACAGATACGCAGTATTTT.

In DNA form, the CDR3 reads TGTGCCACCAGTGACCCGACAGGGAACTATGGCTACACCTTC. Protein product: CATSDPTGNYGYTF. The V call is TRBV24-1, the J call TRBJ1-2; 7 positions agree with TRBD1. Germline CDR1 KGHDR, CDR2 SFDVKD. V shed 4 bases and J 2 bases; nucleotides not matched to a gene: 3. The CDR3 totals 14 residues.